Listed here are 24 T cell receptor beta chains from one sample, sequenced in a study of T cell repertoires in cytomegalovirus infection. MiXCR, run by TCRdb on the reads, gives a single entry per CDR3 protein. The sample carries a few hundred thousand distinct CDR3 sequences, 26% recorded once. Sequencing was performed on PBMCs. These receptors all stem from a human donor in good health (CMV status not recorded). Some clones in this sample may be carry-over from other donors' samples.

This chain uses TRBV5-1 with TRBJ2-1, with D tentatively TRBD2 (5 bases). Trimming took 3 bases from V and 6 from J, leaving 10 bases between them. Per germline, CDR1 SGHRS and CDR2 YFSETQ. The CDR3 spans 13 residues. The CDR3 is CASSSLAVNEQFF. CDR3 nucleotides: TGCGCCAGCAGCTCGCTAGCTGTCAATGAGCAGTTCTTC.

The chain links TRBV4-1 to TRBJ2-3, with 10 positions matching TRBD2. This CDR3 has 16 amino acids. In germline, CDR1 is MGHRA, CDR2 YSYEKL. The junction had 7 bases not matched to a gene; V was cut back by 3 bases and J by 4 bases. CDR3 in DNA: TGCGCCAGCAGCCAGGGGATAGCGGGAGGAGCAGATACGCAGTATTTT. This translates into CASSQGIAGGADTQYF.

V and J are TRBV6-1 and TRBJ2-1; the match to TRBD2 covers 10 bases. V lost 6 bases to trimming and J lost 14 bases; unmatched junction nucleotides: 16. Germline loops: CDR1 MNHNS, CDR2 SASEGT. The CDR3 is made up of 15 amino acids. CDR3 loop: CASSPPGLAIALEFF. DNA of the CDR3: TGTGCCAGCAGCCCCCCGGGACTAGCGATCGCCTTAGAGTTCTTC.

This chain links TRBV7-8 with TRBJ1-6, with 7 bases fitting TRBD1. CDR1 is SGHVS and CDR2 is FQNEAQ in the germline V gene. CDR3 length: 15 amino acids. The J segment lost 7 bases and the V segment lost 8 bases, leaving 11 bases of the junction unmatched. The CDR3 here is CASGPWTGTNSPLHF. CDR3 sequence (DNA): TGTGCCAGCGGGCCGTGGACAGGAACCAATTCACCCCTCCACTTT.

This clonotype was observed at least ten times. The rearrangement uses TRBV7-2 and TRBJ2-7, with D tentatively TRBD1 (6 bases). The germline V and J ends were trimmed by 4 bases and 6 bases, with 25 bases remaining between them. This CDR3 is built from 17 residues. CDR1 is SGHTA and CDR2 is FQGNSA in the germline V gene. The DNA of the CDR3 is TGTGCCAGCAGCTCCGTTCGGTGGGGAACAGGGTCGGGCGAGCAGTACTTC. This codes for CASSSVRWGTGSGEQYF.

This clonotype turned up a few times. This chain joins TRBV7-6 and TRBJ2-2, with a possible D match to TRBD2 (7 bases). With 5 bases removed from V and 4 bases from J, the gap between germline ends came to 14 bases. CDR3 length equals 15 residues. CDR1 is SGHVS, CDR2 FNYEAQ, per germline. CDR3 DNA: TGTGCCAGCAGCCGAGGGGGGAGGGGCACCGGGGAGCTGTTTTTT. The encoded protein is CASSRGGRGTGELFF.

This clonotype was observed a handful of times. The V and J genes are TRBV6-1 and TRBJ2-1; D is undetermined. Trimming removed 0 bases at V and 3 bases at J, with 15 bases between. CDR3 length equals 17 residues. Germline V lookup: CDR1 MNHNS, CDR2 SASEGT. The chain's CDR3 is CASSEAGRAGDYNEQFF. CDR3 coding DNA: TGTGCCAGCAGTGAAGCTGGTAGAGCAGGAGACTACAATGAGCAGTTCTTC.

This chain's CDR3 is CASSVGQLAGVTGELFF. In DNA, the CDR3 is TGTGCCAGCTCGGTCGGACAACTAGCGGGAGTGACCGGGGAGCTGTTTTTT. This rearrangement joins TRBV6-6 to TRBJ2-2, with TRBD2 matching 11 bases. V was pared by 8 bases and J by 5 bases, with 13 bases of the junction left unmatched. The CDR3 extends over 17 amino acids. CDR1 and CDR2 (germline): MNHNY, SVGAGI (reference sequence).

This clonotype occurred a few times. The chain uses TRBV28 and TRBJ1-2, with 9 bases that match TRBD1. CDR1 MDHEN and CDR2 SYDVKM come from the germline V gene. The CDR3 loop spans 14 amino acids. V lost 6 bases and J lost 8; bases outside the gene matches: 10. The CDR3 loop reads CASSPGGTGKGYTF. In DNA form, the CDR3 reads TGTGCCAGCAGCCCAGGCGGGACAGGGAAAGGCTACACCTTC.

There are a few counts of this clonotype. The chain carries TRBV27 and TRBJ2-2; 7 bases are a match to TRBD1. J gave up 5 bases and V 6 bases, and 3 bases lay outside the gene matches. Per germline, CDR1 MNHEY and CDR2 SMNVEV (reference sequence). The CDR3 spans 13 residues. The CDR3 bases are TGTGCCAGCAGCCCGACAGGGACCGGGGAGCTGTTTTTT. This encodes CASSPTGTGELFF.

This clonotype was picked up many times. The rearrangement joins TRBV6-1 to TRBJ2-1; 11 bases are shared with TRBD2. This CDR3 is 14 amino acids long. J gave up 4 bases and V 6 bases, and 2 bases lay outside the gene matches. Germline V gene lookup returns CDR1 MNHNS and CDR2 SASEGT. The CDR3 spells CASRTSGTYNEQFF. Here the CDR3 DNA reads TGTGCCAGCAGGACTAGCGGGACATACAATGAGCAGTTCTTC.

For the CDR3, the DNA is TGTGCCAGCAGCGGCTCGGGACTAACTAGCTCCTACGAGCAGTACTTC. Amino acids: CASSGSGLTSSYEQYF. This chain uses TRBV7-4 with TRBJ2-7; 7 nucleotides line up with TRBD2. CDR3 size: 16 residues. Germline CDR1 is SGHVT and CDR2 is SQSDAQ. Germline trimming cut 5 bases from V and 0 bases from J; bases unmatched to any gene: 10.

The rearrangement uses TRBV7-6 and TRBJ2-1; TRBD2 is a possible D gene (6 bases). The CDR3 has 15 amino acids. V gave up 3 bases and J gave up 3 bases, with 12 bases separating them. Germline V CDR1 and CDR2: SGHVS, FNYEAQ. The CDR3 reads CASSFLSRDYNEQFF. The CDR3 DNA follows: TGTGCCAGCAGCTTTCTTTCGCGGGACTACAATGAGCAGTTCTTC.

This clonotype was counted many times. V usage is TRBV7-9 and J usage is TRBJ1-1; 8 nucleotides align to TRBD1. Trimming removed 5 bases from V and 1 base from J; junction bases left unmatched: 12. Per the germline V gene, CDR1 is SEHNR and CDR2 is FQNEAQ (reference sequence). CDR3 length: 17 amino acids. The CDR3 reads CASSPTDRGQENTEAFF. CDR3 in DNA: TGTGCCAGCAGCCCAACTGACAGGGGCCAGGAGAACACTGAAGCTTTCTTT.

This clonotype occurred once. This rearrangement joins TRBV27 to TRBJ2-7; 7 positions agree with TRBD2. Germline CDR1 reads MNHEY; CDR2 reads SMNVEV (reference sequence). The CDR3 is 14 amino acids. The trim removed 1 base at V and 2 bases at J, leaving 2 bases unmatched. The CDR3: CASSLYAGAYEQYF. The CDR3 bases are TGTGCCAGCAGTTTATATGCGGGAGCCTACGAGCAGTACTTC.

This sequence joins TRBV27 and TRBJ2-1, with 9 nucleotides matching TRBD2. The germline gives CDR1 MNHEY, CDR2 SMNVEV (reference sequence). The CDR3 totals 14 residues. V gave up 4 bases and J gave up 5 bases; unmatched junction bases: 3. The CDR3 nucleotides are TGTGCCAGCAGTTGGCGGGAGGGTGACAATGAGCAGTTCTTC. Residues: CASSWREGDNEQFF.

The chain uses TRBV19 and TRBJ1-5; 7 bases fit TRBD1. Germline-derived CDR1 and CDR2 are LNHDA and SQIVND (reference sequence). The V gene end was trimmed by 4 bases and the J gene end by 5 bases; junction bases not matched to a gene: 8. The CDR3 spans 15 residues. CDR3 residues: CASSTGGGDDQPQHF. The CDR3 DNA is TGTGCCAGTAGTACTGGAGGGGGCGACGATCAGCCCCAGCATTTT.

This clonotype occurred many times. The rearrangement links TRBV7-2 to TRBJ2-6; 8 bases match TRBD2. The CDR3 extends over 19 amino acids. The germline V gene has CDR1 SGHTA and CDR2 FQGNSA. After removal of 3 bases from V and 0 bases from J, the junction contained 10 bases not matched to a gene. CDR3 amino acids: CASSFRPSGGSSGANVLTF. The CDR3 nucleotides are TGTGCCAGCAGCTTCAGACCCAGCGGGGGAAGCTCTGGGGCCAACGTCCTGACTTTC.

This clonotype was detected ten times or more. This chain joins TRBV19 and TRBJ1-5; 8 bases match TRBD1. Germline V gene data show CDR1 as LNHDA and CDR2 as SQIVND (reference sequence). The trim removed 4 bases at V and 2 bases at J, leaving 7 bases unmatched. CDR3 length: 16 amino acids. This CDR3 reads CASSRKTGDGNQPQHF. The CDR3, as DNA: TGTGCCAGTAGTAGGAAGACAGGGGACGGCAATCAGCCCCAGCATTTT. Complete variable domain (other parts from reference TRBV19 and TRBJ1-5): DGGITQSPKYLFRKEGQNVTLSCEQNLNHDAMYWYRQDPGQGLRLIYYSQIVNDFQKGDIAEGYSVSREKKESFPLTVTSAQKNPTAFYLCASSRKTGDGNQPQHFGDGTRLSIL.

This clonotype was found a few times. The chain combines TRBV12-3 or TRBV12-4 with TRBJ1-1; perhaps TRBD1 as D (5 bases). The CDR3 runs to 12 residues. Deletions cut 8 bases from V and 7 bases from J, with 14 bases between. The CDR3 nucleotides read TGTGCCAGCCGATGGGGGGAGGGTGAAGCTTTCTTT. This codes for CASRWGEGEAFF.

The gene calls are TRBV6-2 or TRBV6-3 and TRBJ2-2; tentatively, D is TRBD1 (6 bases). Trimming pared 7 bases from V and 4 bases from J, leaving 10 bases between. Per the germline V gene, CDR1 is MNHEY and CDR2 is SVGEGT. The CDR3 is made up of 13 amino acids. CDR3 residues: CASTRTATGELFF. As DNA, the CDR3 is TGTGCCAGCACCCGGACAGCCACCGGGGAGCTGTTTTTT.

This clonotype was picked up many times. This chain connects TRBV28 to TRBJ2-1; 9 bases are shared with TRBD1. J lost 5 bases, V lost 7 bases, and 9 bases had no gene match. The CDR3 extends over 15 amino acids. Germline CDR1 and CDR2: MDHEN and SYDVKM. As DNA, the CDR3 is TGTGCCAGCACCCTGGGACAGGGATTCAACAATGAGCAGTTCTTC. Its protein product is CASTLGQGFNNEQFF. Variable domain in full (rest from reference TRBV28 and TRBJ2-1): DVKVTQSSRYLVKRTGEKVFLECVQDMDHENMFWYRQDPGLGLRLIYFSYDVKMKEKGDIPEGYSVSREKKERFSLILESASTNQTSMYLCASTLGQGFNNEQFFGPGTRLTVL.

The chain is built from TRBV6-8 and TRBJ1-5; D gene ambiguous. Per the germline V gene, CDR1 is MNHGY and CDR2 is SAAAGT. This CDR3 has 14 amino acids. Trimming cost V 7 bases and J 1 base, with 11 bases left between them. For the CDR3, the DNA is TGTGCCAGCACCCCGGCCGGGAGCAATCAGCCCCAGCATTTT. Amino acids: CASTPAGSNQPQHF.

This clonotype came up many times. This rearrangement joins TRBV12-3 or TRBV12-4 to TRBJ1-1; no reliable D call. The CDR3 contains 14 residues. Trimming pared 3 bases from V and 1 base from J, leaving 9 bases between. The CDR3 DNA reads TGTGCCAGCAGTTTGACGGGGAGGAACACTGAAGCTTTCTTT. Its protein is CASSLTGRNTEAFF.